This T cell receptor (beta chain) was profiled in a study of cytomegalovirus exposure and HLA in healthy donors. Study context: Earlier results showed approximately 110 million unique TCR beta sequences derived from about 179 million T cells.

CDR1 is KGHSH, CDR2 LQKENI, per germline. V lost 3 bases and J lost 0, with 12 bases in between. The CDR3 sequence is 16 residues long. The study ran its PCR with 60 Vbeta and 13 Jbeta primers. Profiling relied on immunoSEQ multiplex PCR, and the TCRdb table lists in-frame clones only, not all of them. The data hold some 110,000 clones, with around 70% observed a single time. This clone was seen a few times. This sequence originates from a man aged 25 to 40 in good health and CMV-seronegative. The gene calls are TRBV18 and TRBJ1-3; possible D gene TRBD1, 6 bases. Sequencing was performed on PBMCs. DNA of the CDR3: TGTGCCAGCTCACCGCTGACCAGGGGCTCTGGAAACACCATATATTTT. It yields the protein CASSPLTRGSGNTIYF.